This entry describes one TCR beta chain. The antigen remains undetermined. The entry originates in a study of identical twins. Study-wide results and limits: It was possible that invariant MAIT and iNKT cells partly confounded the zero-insertion analyses.

TCRdb ran MiXCR on the 5' RACE reads and lists one entry per CDR3 protein. The sample includes 1,800,000 or so distinct CDR3 sequences, more than 30% of them seen just once. Germline CDR1 LNHDA, CDR2 SQIVND (reference sequence). The CDR3 contains 19 residues. J gave up 1 base and V 3 bases, and 14 bases lay outside the gene matches. The chain is built from TRBV19 and TRBJ2-3, with TRBD2 matching over 9 bases. The receptor comes from a newborn girl in good health. The sequencing sample was made of cord blood. The chain's CDR3 is CASSMIRERIAGGTDTQYF. The CDR3 region has the DNA TGTGCCAGTAGTATGATCAGGGAACGAATAGCGGGGGGCACAGATACGCAGTATTTT.